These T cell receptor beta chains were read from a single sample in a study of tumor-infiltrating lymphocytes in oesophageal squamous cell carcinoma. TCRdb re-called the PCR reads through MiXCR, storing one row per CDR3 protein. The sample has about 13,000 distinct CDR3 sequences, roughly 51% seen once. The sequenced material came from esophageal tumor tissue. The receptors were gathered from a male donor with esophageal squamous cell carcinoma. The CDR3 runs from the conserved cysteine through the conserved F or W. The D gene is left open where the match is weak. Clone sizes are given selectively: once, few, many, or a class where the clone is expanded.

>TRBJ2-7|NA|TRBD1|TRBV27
CASSLLQGSEQYF
TGTGCCAGCAGTTTATTACAGGGGTCCGAGCAGTACTTC
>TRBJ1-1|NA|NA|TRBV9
CASSISWDTEAFF
TGTGCCAGCAGCATCTCCTGGGACACTGAAGCTTTCTTT
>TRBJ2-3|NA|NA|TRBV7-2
CASSLVYGETQYF
TGTGCCAGCAGCTTGGTCTATGGGGAGACGCAGTATTTT
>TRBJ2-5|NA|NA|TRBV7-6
CASSLAGGLRGTQYF
TGTGCCAGCAGCTTAGCGGGCGGGCTGCGGGGGACCCAGTACTTC
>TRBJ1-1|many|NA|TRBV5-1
CASSPTGDREAFF
TGCGCCAGCAGTCCGACGGGGGACCGTGAAGCTTTCTTT
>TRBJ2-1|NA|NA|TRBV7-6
CASSSGRLDGDEQFF
TGTGCCAGCAGCTCGGGCAGGCTGGATGGGGATGAGCAGTTCTTC
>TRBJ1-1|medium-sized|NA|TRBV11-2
CASSLGSALEAFF
TGTGCCAGCAGCTTAGGGTCGGCGCTTGAAGCTTTCTTT
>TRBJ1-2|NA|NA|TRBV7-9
CASSLAPADNYGYTF
TGTGCCAGCAGCTTAGCGCCGGCAGACAACTATGGCTACACCTTC
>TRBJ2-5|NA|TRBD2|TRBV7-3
CASSSGTSGQETQYF
TGTGCCAGCAGCTCCGGGACTAGCGGGCAAGAGACCCAGTACTTC
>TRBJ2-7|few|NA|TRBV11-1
CASSFQGIYEQYF
TGTGCCAGCAGCTTCCAGGGAATCTACGAGCAGTACTTC
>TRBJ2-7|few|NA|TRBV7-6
CASSPGTEQYF
TGTGCCAGCAGCCCAGGAACCGAGCAGTACTTC
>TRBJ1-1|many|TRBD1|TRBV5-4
CASSFTGGDTEAFF
TGTGCCAGCAGCTTTACAGGGGGGGACACTGAAGCTTTCTTT
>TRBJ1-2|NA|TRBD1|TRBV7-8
CASSQEGQGAGGYTF
TGTGCCAGCAGCCAGGAGGGACAGGGGGCTGGTGGCTACACCTTC
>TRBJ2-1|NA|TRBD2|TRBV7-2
CASSLPRVVGGNEQFF
TGTGCCAGCAGCTTACCGCGAGTGGTGGGGGGGAATGAGCAGTTCTTC
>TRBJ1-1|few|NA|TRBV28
CATRGRPEAFF
TGTGCCACCAGGGGACGCCCTGAAGCTTTCTTT
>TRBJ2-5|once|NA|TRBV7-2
CASSLDRETQYF
TGTGCCAGCAGCTTAGATCGGGAGACCCAGTACTTC
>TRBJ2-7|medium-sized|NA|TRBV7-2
CASSYTRAYEQYF
TGTGCCAGCAGCTATACACGGGCCTACGAGCAGTACTTC
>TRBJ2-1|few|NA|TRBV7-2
CASSSNPDSPSYNEQFF
TGTGCCAGCAGCTCAAACCCCGACAGTCCCTCCTACAATGAGCAGTTCTTC
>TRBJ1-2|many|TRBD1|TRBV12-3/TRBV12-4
CASSDRGRGGYTF
TGTGCCAGCAGCGACAGGGGGCGTGGTGGCTACACCTTC
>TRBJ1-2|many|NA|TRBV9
CASSERPEYYGYTF
TGTGCCAGCAGCGAAAGACCTGAGTACTATGGCTACACCTTC
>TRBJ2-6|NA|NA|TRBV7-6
CASRPMGAGANVLTF
TGTGCCAGCAGGCCAATGGGGGCGGGGGCCAACGTCCTGACTTTC
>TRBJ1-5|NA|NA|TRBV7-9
CASSLQSGVNQPQHF
TGTGCCAGCAGCTTACAGTCAGGCGTTAATCAGCCCCAGCATTTT
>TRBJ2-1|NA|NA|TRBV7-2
CASSLALAPSYNEQFF
TGTGCCAGCAGCTTAGCGCTAGCGCCCTCCTACAATGAGCAGTTCTTC
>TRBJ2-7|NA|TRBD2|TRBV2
CASVTAEVAGEQYF
TGTGCCAGCGTCACAGCGGAAGTAGCGGGCGAGCAGTACTTC
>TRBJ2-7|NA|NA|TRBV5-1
CASSLVGGRALREQYF
TGCGCCAGCAGCTTGGTCGGTGGCAGGGCGTTGAGAGAGCAGTACTTC
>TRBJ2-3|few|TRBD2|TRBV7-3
CASSLTGTIRSTDTQYF
TGTGCCAGCAGCTTAACAGGGACTATCCGAAGCACAGATACGCAGTATTTT
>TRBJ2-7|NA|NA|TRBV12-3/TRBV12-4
CASSFGSGQSYEQYF
TGTGCCAGCAGTTTCGGCTCAGGGCAGTCCTACGAGCAGTACTTC